The present T cell receptor (beta chain) was sequenced within a study of graft-versus-host responses after intestinal transplantation. Background on the study: Grafts were multivisceral, liver-intestinal, or isolated intestinal. For around three years after anti-thymocyte globulin induction, all recipients took tacrolimus and steroids. Study-wide results and limits: Recipient marrow contained GvH clones, some of which appeared first in ileum or blood. There was an association between peak levels of circulating GvH clones and early post-transplant HvG declines.

Between the trimmed V and J ends, which lost 4 bases and 2 bases, there was a span of 17 bases. In germline, CDR1 is MNHEY, CDR2 SMNVEV (reference sequence). This CDR3 is 16 amino acids long. Data came from immunoSEQ multiplex PCR; TCRdb stores just in-frame clones and leaves some out. Here the sample spans about 94,000 clones, 91% being singletons. Comments on this clone: Its antigen is not known.

The rearrangement links TRBV27 to TRBJ1-1; tentative D call: TRBD1 (6 bases). The receptor comes from a human donor who received an intestinal transplant. Specimen: unstimulated CD8+ T cells sorted from spleen or lymph node cells, collected before intestinal transplant. Written as DNA, the CDR3 is TGTGCCAGCAGTTCCTACTCCGACAGGTCCAACACTGAAGCTTTCTTT. It codes for CASSSYSDRSNTEAFF.